Listed below are T cell receptor beta chains from one sample, sequenced in a study of blood T cell repertoires in COVID-19. Measured with immunoSEQ multiplex PCR; TCRdb has only the in-frame clones, and not every one. This table holds approximately 230,000 clones, around 90% found once. Sequenced input: peripheral blood. The receptor source for this set is a man aged 18 to 29 with active or convalescent COVID-19. Each CDR3 is given with its conserved first and last residue. The order of the fields is D gene, J gene, clone size, CDR3 length, V gene, CDR3 protein, CDR3 DNA. D genes are given only for firm matches. Rows give clone size only sometimes, using once, few, many, or a class for an expanded clone.

TRBD2	TRBJ2-3	.	15	TRBV27	CASILSGRATDTQYF	TGTGCCAGCATACTTAGCGGGAGGGCCACCGATACGCAGTATTTT
.	TRBJ2-1	.	14	TRBV7-3	CASSLPGTYNEQFF	TGTGCCAGCAGCTTGCCCGGGACCTACAATGAGCAGTTCTTC
TRBD1	TRBJ2-1	.	12	TRBV5-6	CASSLPGGEQFF	TGTGCCAGCAGCTTGCCAGGGGGTGAGCAGTTCTTC
.	TRBJ1-1	.	13	TRBV6-4	CASSVSPGTEAFF	TGTGCCAGCAGTGTAAGTCCGGGAACTGAAGCTTTCTTT
TRBD2	TRBJ2-3	.	17	TRBV7-6	CASSLGLAGGMTDTQYF	TGTGCCAGCAGCTTAGGGCTAGCGGGGGGGATGACAGATACGCAGTATTTT
TRBD2	TRBJ2-2	.	15	TRBV6-2/TRBV6-3	CASSIAGGTTGELFF	TGTGCCAGCAGCATAGCGGGAGGGACCACCGGGGAGCTGTTTTTT
TRBD1	TRBJ1-4	.	14	TRBV5-8	CASSLSTGNEKLFF	TGTGCCAGCAGCTTGTCGACAGGGAATGAAAAACTGTTTTTT
TRBD1	TRBJ2-7	.	14	TRBV25-1	CARGDRRSSYEQYF	TGTGCCAGAGGGGACAGGAGAAGCTCCTACGAGCAGTACTTC
TRBD2	TRBJ2-1	.	16	TRBV14	CASSQDRGLAWNEQFF	TGTGCCAGCAGCCAAGATAGGGGACTAGCTTGGAATGAGCAGTTCTTC
.	TRBJ1-4	.	15	TRBV3-1/TRBV3-2	CASSLVQQNNEKLFF	TGTGCCAGCAGCCTAGTACAGCAAAATAATGAAAAACTGTTTTTT
TRBD1	TRBJ1-2	.	13	TRBV4-3	CASSHPGQGGYTF	TGCGCCAGCAGCCACCCGGGACAGGGAGGCTACACCTTC
TRBD2	TRBJ2-7	.	15	TRBV13	CASSLRASGDYEQYF	TGTGCCAGCAGCTTAAGGGCTAGCGGGGACTACGAGCAGTACTTC
.	TRBJ2-7	.	15	TRBV14	CASSQEGWESYEQYF	TGTGCCAGCAGCCAAGAAGGGTGGGAGTCCTACGAGCAGTACTTC
TRBD1	TRBJ1-2	.	14	TRBV5-1	CASSLGTGKDGYTF	TGCGCCAGCAGCTTGGGGACAGGGAAAGATGGCTACACCTTC
TRBD2	TRBJ2-1	.	15	TRBV5-1	CASSFYSGSQGEQFF	TGCGCCAGCAGCTTTTATAGCGGGAGCCAGGGTGAGCAGTTCTTC
.	TRBJ1-3	.	14	TRBV11-2	CASSAGRSGNTIYF	TGTGCCAGCAGCGCAGGGAGGTCTGGAAACACCATATATTTT
TRBD1	TRBJ2-7	.	14	TRBV7-2	CASSWDRGLYEQYF	TGTGCCAGCAGCTGGGACAGGGGGCTCTACGAGCAGTACTTC
.	TRBJ1-4	.	11	TRBV5-6	CASSLRGKLFF	TGTGCCAGCAGCTTGCGGGGAAAACTGTTTTTT
.	TRBJ1-2	.	16	TRBV7-9	CASSPQGSQVLYGYTF	TGTGCCAGCAGCCCCCAGGGGTCCCAGGTACTCTATGGCTACACCTTC
.	TRBJ1-1	.	15	TRBV6-2/TRBV6-3	CASSYEPGRMTEAFF	TGTGCCAGCAGTTATGAACCAGGGCGGATGACTGAAGCTTTCTTT
.	TRBJ1-4	.	16	TRBV18	CASSPRQSATNEKLFF	TGTGCCAGCTCACCACGACAGAGTGCAACTAATGAAAAACTGTTTTTT
TRBD1	TRBJ1-5	.	14	TRBV9	CASSAGQGNQPQHF	TGTGCCAGCAGCGCGGGACAGGGTAATCAGCCCCAGCATTTT
.	TRBJ1-3	.	14	TRBV5-4	CASSSGLSGNTIYF	TGTGCCAGCAGCTCAGGCCTCTCTGGAAACACCATATATTTT
TRBD1	TRBJ2-1	.	15	TRBV5-1	CASSFQQGAGDEQFF	TGCGCCAGCAGCTTCCAACAGGGGGCTGGGGATGAGCAGTTCTTC
.	TRBJ2-3	.	15	TRBV2	CASSASQVGTDTQYF	TGTGCCAGCAGTGCCTCCCAGGTGGGCACAGATACGCAGTATTTT
.	TRBJ2-7	once	14	TRBV28	CASSRTQTIYEQYF	TGTGCCAGCAGTCGAACACAGACGATCTACGAGCAGTACTTC
TRBD2	TRBJ2-7	.	14	TRBV13	CASNSGRGSYEQYF	TGTGCCAGCAATAGCGGGAGGGGGTCCTACGAGCAGTACTTC
TRBD2	TRBJ2-7	.	15	TRBV7-9	CASSPLLAGGYEQYF	TGTGCCAGCAGCCCACTTCTAGCGGGAGGATACGAGCAGTACTTC